Presented here are 4 T cell receptor beta chains from one specimen sequenced in a study of neurological immune-mediated disorders. Time point defined: longitudinal time-point 3. MiXCR, applied by TCRdb to the 5' RACE reads, yields one record per CDR3 protein. The profile shows 93,000 or so distinct CDR3 sequences, 11% of them singletons. Sequencing was carried out using PBMCs. These receptors originate from a female donor with HTLV-1-associated myelopathy (HAM/TSP).

The gene calls are TRBV7-9 and TRBJ2-2; TRBD1 matches 8 bases. The CDR3 consists of 15 residues. After removal of 5 bases from V and 6 bases from J, the junction contained 8 bases not matched to a gene. The germline V gene encodes CDR1 SEHNR and CDR2 FQNEAQ (reference sequence). The CDR3 DNA reads TGTGCCAGCAGCCCCGACAGGGGTACAGCCGGGGAGCTGTTTTTT. Its translation: CASSPDRGTAGELFF.

This clonotype was seen at least ten times. The chain recombines TRBV4-2 with TRBJ1-1; possible D gene TRBD1, 6 bases. V lost 0 bases to trimming and J lost 1 base, with 9 bases between them. The CDR3 spans 15 residues. CDR1 and CDR2 from the germline V gene are LGHNA and YNFKEQ. The CDR3 protein is CASSQEGAGNTEAFF. CDR3 nucleotides: TGTGCCAGCAGCCAAGAGGGGGCCGGGAACACTGAAGCTTTCTTT.

This chain uses TRBV20-1 with TRBJ2-3; no clear D gene. The CDR3 loop spans 14 amino acids. The germline V gene has CDR1 DFQATT and CDR2 SNEGSKA (reference sequence). V lost 6 bases and J lost 4, with 17 bases in between. Here the CDR3 reads CSARPSLGPDTQYF. Here the CDR3 DNA reads TGCAGTGCCAGACCATCACTCGGCCCAGATACGCAGTATTTT.

The sample holds many counts of this clonotype. The chain carries TRBV5-1 and TRBJ1-2; D gene uncertain. The length of the CDR3 is 15 residues. The V and J ends lost 1 base and 3 bases respectively, with 13 bases between them. The V gene's germline CDR1 is SGHRS and CDR2 YFSETQ. The CDR3 is CASSLQSAGDYGYTF. The DNA of the CDR3 is TGCGCCAGCAGCTTGCAGAGCGCAGGAGACTATGGCTACACCTTC.